Presented here are 15 T cell receptor beta chains from one specimen sequenced in a study of Graves' ophthalmopathy and Graves' hyperthyroidism. RNA transcripts were the template, and TCR beta CDR3 regions were amplified from them. The workflow started with a first-round RT-PCR run with HTBI primers and then moved on to a second-round multiplex PCR. TCRdb re-analysed the multiplex PCR reads in MiXCR, keeping a single row per CDR3 protein. The sample holds hundreds of thousands of distinct CDR3 sequences, 22% seen once. Sequenced material: peripheral blood. The receptors shown here come from a young woman with stable Graves' hyperthyroidism. Some clones in this sample may be carry-over from other donors' samples.

The chain links TRBV5-4 to TRBJ2-5; possibly TRBD1 for D (6 bases). Trimming took 5 bases from V and 5 from J, leaving 16 bases between them. The CDR3 totals 14 residues. The germline V gene has CDR1 SGHNT and CDR2 YYREEE (reference sequence). In nucleotides, the CDR3 is TGTGCCAGCAGACCCGGACAGAGAATGGAGACCCAGTACTTC. It specifies CASRPGQRMETQYF.

Many counts were recorded for this clonotype. The chain carries TRBV29-1 and TRBJ2-2, with D perhaps assigned TRBD1 or TRBD2 (5 bases each). Trimming took off 3 bases at V and 6 bases at J, with 14 bases between the two ends. This CDR3 spans 14 amino acids. Germline V gives CDR1 SQVTM, CDR2 ANQGSEA. The CDR3 sequence: CSVEGEHHAGELFF. CDR3 coding DNA: TGCAGCGTTGAGGGGGAACATCATGCCGGGGAGCTGTTTTTT.

This clonotype has ten or more counts. The chain employs TRBV28 and TRBJ2-7, with a weak D call TRBD2 (6 bases). The CDR3 is made up of 17 amino acids. Trimming took 6 bases from V and 0 from J, leaving 21 bases between them. The germline gives CDR1 MDHEN, CDR2 SYDVKM. In DNA form, the CDR3 reads TGTGCCAGCAGCCCTTCTCCCCCCGGGACTCTCTCCTACGAGCAGTACTTC. It encodes CASSPSPPGTLSYEQYF.

This clonotype was counted at least ten times. The chain employs TRBV29-1 and TRBJ1-5, with 7 positions matching TRBD1. Germline V gives CDR1 SQVTM, CDR2 ANQGSEA. This CDR3 comprises 13 residues. V trimming: 7 bases; J trimming: 6 bases; junction bases outside the gene matches: 9. The CDR3 DNA reads TGCAGCGCCCTTTCGGCAGGGGGTCAGCCCCAGCATTTT. Encoded protein: CSALSAGGQPQHF.

This clonotype has only a few counts. V is TRBV5-6 and J is TRBJ1-6; D remains ambiguous. Germline V gives CDR1 SGHDT, CDR2 YYEEEE. The V end was cut by 2 bases, the J end by 7 bases, with 10 bases between. The CDR3 contains 14 residues. The CDR3 DNA reads TGTGCCAGCAGCTTTCCAGGAGAGAATTCACCCCTCCACTTT. Its protein is CASSFPGENSPLHF.

This clonotype was detected a few times. The CDR3 sequence: CASSLVGAGTYNEQFF. The DNA for the CDR3 is TGCGCCAGCAGCTTGGTTGGCGCGGGAACCTACAATGAGCAGTTCTTC. The chain joins TRBV5-1 to TRBJ2-1, with D possibly TRBD2 on 6 matching bases. Germline CDR1 reads SGHRS; CDR2 reads YFSETQ. Trimming removed 0 bases at V and 2 bases at J, with 12 bases between. This CDR3 has 16 amino acids. The full variable domain, its missing parts supplied by reference TRBV5-1 and TRBJ2-1, is KAGVTQTPRYLIKTRGQQVTLSCSPISGHRSVSWYQQTPGQGLQFLFEYFSETQRNKGNFPGRFSGRQFSNSRSEMNVSTLELGDSALYLCASSLVGAGTYNEQFFGPGTRLTVL.

This clonotype was detected a few times. The chain joins TRBV15 to TRBJ2-2; perhaps TRBD1 as D (5 bases). The CDR3 contains 16 residues. Between the trimmed V and J ends, which lost 9 bases and 2 bases, there was a span of 19 bases. Germline V CDR1 and CDR2: LNHNV, YYDKDF (reference sequence). The CDR3 loop is CATTQTDQINTGELFF. Here the CDR3 DNA reads TGTGCCACTACTCAGACAGACCAAATTAACACCGGGGAGCTGTTTTTT.

Many counts were recorded for this clonotype. The CDR3 DNA follows: TGTGCTAGTGGTTTGGACAACACCGGGGAGCTGTTTTTT. It is translated as CASGLDNTGELFF. The gene calls are TRBV12-5 and TRBJ2-2; D remains unclear. The CDR3 runs 13 residues. Germline V gene data show CDR1 as LGHNT and CDR2 as FRNRAP. The V and J ends lost 1 base and 2 bases respectively, with 2 bases between them.

This clonotype was seen many times. Sequence at one end of the junction differs from germline and may be a read error. V and J are TRBV5-1 and TRBJ2-5; D unresolved. This CDR3 is built from 14 residues. Germline CDR1 SGHRS, CDR2 YFSETQ. CDR3 DNA sequence: TGTGCCAGCAGCTTAGGTACGGCCCAAGAGACCCAGTACTTC. Translated, it gives CASSLGTAQETQYF.

This clonotype was counted ten times or more. The gene calls are TRBV7-9 and TRBJ2-5; unclear D gene. The CDR3 consists of 12 residues. V was cut by 8 bases and J by 2 bases, with 9 bases left in between. CDR1 and CDR2 from the germline V gene are SEHNR and FQNEAQ (reference sequence). The CDR3 DNA follows: TGTGCCAGCGGAATGGGGCAAGAGACCCAGTACTTC. It is translated as CASGMGQETQYF.

The CDR3 loop reads CASNLGQWSTEAFF. The CDR3 bases are TGTGCCAGCAACCTCGGACAGTGGAGCACTGAAGCTTTCTTT. The chain recombines TRBV7-2 with TRBJ1-1, with D maybe TRBD1 (6 bases). CDR3 length: 14 amino acids. Trimming took off 7 bases at V and 4 bases at J, with 16 bases between the two ends. Germline CDR1 reads SGHTA; CDR2 reads FQGNSA.

This clonotype was seen at least ten times. This chain connects TRBV6-1 to TRBJ2-3; D uncertain. The CDR3 is made up of 13 amino acids. V was clipped by 3 bases and J by 0 bases, with 4 bases between them. The germline CDR1 and CDR2 sequences are MNHNS and SASEGT. CDR3: CASSEGSTDTQYF. CDR3 nucleotide sequence: TGTGCCAGCAGTGAGGGGAGCACAGATACGCAGTATTTT.

The sample holds many counts of this clonotype. The gene calls are TRBV29-1 and TRBJ1-1, with a tentative D call TRBD1 (5 bases). CDR1 and CDR2 from the germline V gene are SQVTM and ANQGSEA. V lost 1 base and J 4 bases, leaving 10 bases between the germline ends. This CDR3 comprises 13 residues. As DNA, the CDR3 is TGCAGCGTTGAAGCGGGGGAGAGCACTGAAGCTTTCTTT. As protein: CSVEAGESTEAFF.

This chain connects TRBV20-1 to TRBJ2-2; D unclear. The CDR3 is 12 residues long. Germline V gene sequence: CDR1 DFQATT, CDR2 SNEGSKA (reference sequence). Trimming pared 3 bases from V and 8 bases from J, leaving 10 bases between. CDR3 nucleotides: TGCAGTGCTAGCCTCGGTGCTGGGGAGCTGTTTTTT. It encodes CSASLGAGELFF.

The chain carries TRBV6-1 and TRBJ2-7; 11 nucleotides agree with TRBD2. Per germline, CDR1 MNHNS and CDR2 SASEGT. Trimming cost V 5 bases and J 3 bases; bases outside gene matches: 9. The CDR3 sequence is 16 residues long. The CDR3 reads CASSPLGLADNYEQYF. The CDR3 DNA is TGTGCCAGCAGTCCTCTGGGACTAGCGGACAACTACGAGCAGTACTTC.